This T cell receptor beta chain was documented in a study of beta chain features in type 1 diabetes listed by TCRdb under 2018. In terms of the full investigation: Patients and healthy donors did not differ in mean age, gender distribution, total cell number or subset yield. Regulatory and stem cell-like memory subsets were isolated from only 8 patients and about eight healthy donors, whereas naive and central memory subsets came from all 28 donors. A total of roughly 98,000,000 sorted cells were examined across all samples, and RNA yield correlated strongly with the number of cells per subset. In the study, TCRB repertoires of sorted circulating CD4+ T cell subsets from recently diagnosed type 1 diabetes patients were compared with those of matched healthy donors.

The entire amount of isolated RNA was reverse transcribed using the High Capacity cDNA Reverse Transcription Kit, so the sequenced TCRB transcripts were expressed ones. Naive, central memory and regulatory T cell samples underwent deep immunoSEQ sequencing, averaging roughly 3.4 million total reads per sample. Sorted cells were lysed in RLT buffer and RNA was extracted with DNase-treated RNeasy Micro or Mini kits, depending on cell number. To prevent cross-contamination, every cell subset was processed on its own, while patient and healthy donor samples were processed together. The immunoSEQ multiplex PCR was used to amplify TCRB sequences from cDNA, generating 87-bp fragments that spanned the CDR3 region. Amplicons were sequenced on the Illumina HiSeq platform. The paper's processing steps were these. PCR bias was corrected computationally using synthetic template baselines, and reads within Hamming distance 2 were collapsed, with unmergeable singletons discarded. By aligning reads against IMGT, V, D and J genes, CDR3 length, and insertions or deletions at six rearrangement sites were assigned. Within each subset, clonotype counts were normalized to sorted cell number, and only after that were true diversity and Gini coefficients computed with the tcR R package. Repertoire sharing was quantified using the overlap coefficient calculated on TCRB nucleotide sequences. Not all clones reach the TCRdb copy of this immuneACCESS table, which keeps in-frame sequences only. Checked studies attribute under half of the gap to unresolved V genes and leave the rest unexplained. V and J calls and clone size are copied from that table; D and trimming were computed from the DNA. The sample contains 120,000 or so clones, 15% to 20% of them found a single time. The ten biggest clones cover 2.6% of the sample.

Results the study describes overall, beyond this receptor: Shorter templates might be favored by PCR, yet because patient and control samples were amplified and corrected together, any such skew would affect both groups equally. At VDJ recombination sites, patients with type 1 diabetes made fewer insertions and deleted more nucleotides, a pattern implying thymic rearrangement abnormalities. Naive, central memory and regulatory TCRB repertoires appeared to be more similar among patients than among healthy donors. In all four CD4+ subsets, TCRB CDR3 length was moderately but significantly shorter in type 1 diabetes patients. Because cDNA was sequenced instead of genomic DNA, activated cells with high expression could be over-represented, although the groups did not differ in activation or CD3 levels. HLA sub-analyses involved small numbers of individuals, so any influence of HLA type on TCRB rearrangement remained unresolved.

Regarding this clone: There is no known antigen for this receptor. Qualities for individual bases were not recorded, and no much larger clone is one base off.

The CDR3 contains 14 residues, cysteine and phenylalanine counted. The CDR3 DNA has 42 bases and is translated from base 1. The junction shows trimming of 4 bases on V and 6 bases on J, plus 15 bases between the germline ends. Looking up the germline V gene yields CDR1 ENHRY and CDR2 SYGVKD. Each donor gave one peripheral blood draw, averaging roughly 120 mL, which was collected into heparinised tubes. A BD FACSAria II was used to sort naive, central memory, regulatory and stem cell-like memory CD4+ T cells with a panel that included CD45RO, CCR7, CD25, CD127, CD95 and CD27. Every sorted population had a purity above 95%. PBMCs were isolated right away by Lymphoprep density gradient centrifugation and were stained directly, without culture. To minimize batch effects, samples were stained and sorted in pairs, one healthy donor with one patient per experiment.

This chain joins TRBV10-3 to TRBJ1-1, and perhaps TRBD1 as D gene, on 6 matching bases. The receptor was derived from a man aged 18 to 30 with type 1 diabetes. The specimen was central memory CD4+ T cells from blood. The sequenced DNA is TGTGCCATCAGTGGGCAAATACAGGGCGCTGAAGCTTTCTTT. Its protein is CAISGQIQGAEAFF.